This entry lists 24 T cell receptor beta chains sequenced from one sample in a study of T cell responses to AZD1222 COVID-19 vaccine. Assay used: immunoSEQ multiplex PCR; TCRdb lists only in-frame clones, some missing. The sample carries roughly 30,000 clones, 78% recorded once. The sample here was peripheral blood, taken 28 days after the second AZD1222 dose. The receptors come from an adult who received the AZD1222 COVID-19 vaccine.

As regards this clone: One end of the junction fails to match germline, which may point to a read error. The V call is TRBV4-3, the J call TRBJ1-2, with D possibly matching TRBD1 (5 bases). Per the germline V gene, CDR1 is LGHNA and CDR2 is YSLEER. The CDR3 loop spans 14 amino acids. The CDR3 reads CASSQGEWDYGYTF. As DNA, the CDR3 is TGCGCCAGCAGCCAAGGGGAGTGGGACTACGGCTACACCTTC.

In its sample, this clone was seen a few times. This chain connects TRBV7-2 to TRBJ1-1; possibly TRBD1 for D (5 bases). The CDR3 is 15 residues long. V lost 3 bases and J 1 base, leaving 12 bases between the germline ends. CDR1 is SGHTA, CDR2 FQGNSA, per germline. DNA for the CDR3: TGTGCCAGCAGCTTCGGGGACCGAAGGAACACTGAAGCTTTCTTT. Translating it yields CASSFGDRRNTEAFF.

The rearrangement links TRBV28 to TRBJ2-5; the D is unclear. CDR3 length equals 14 residues. Trimming cost V 8 bases and J 1 base, with 14 bases left between them. The germline CDR1 and CDR2 sequences are MDHEN and SYDVKM. CDR3 amino acids: CASGSKTGQETQYF. CDR3 in DNA: TGTGCCAGCGGATCTAAGACGGGCCAAGAGACCCAGTACTTC. Combining the CDR3 with reference TRBV28 and TRBJ2-5 gives the whole variable domain DVKVTQSSRYLVKRTGEKVFLECVQDMDHENMFWYRQDPGLGLRLIYFSYDVKMKEKGDIPEGYSVSREKKERFSLILESASTNQTSMYLCASGSKTGQETQYFGPGTRLLVL.

The J gene is TRBJ2-1, the V gene TRBV28; tentatively, D is TRBD2 (7 bases). In germline, CDR1 is MDHEN, CDR2 SYDVKM. The V end lost 8 bases, the J end lost 6 bases, and 14 bases lay between the germline ends. There are 13 residues in the CDR3. CDR3 nucleotides: TGTGCCAGCGAGGGGGGGGGCCTCAATGAGCAGTTCTTC. Its translation: CASEGGGLNEQFF.

The V call is TRBV7-8, the J call TRBJ1-2; the D gene is possibly TRBD1 (5 bases). The CDR3 is made up of 15 amino acids. V dropped 3 bases and J dropped 2 bases, with 13 bases sitting between them. The germline CDR1 and CDR2 sequences are SGHVS and FQNEAQ. The CDR3 DNA follows: TGTGCCAGCAGCTTTCTGGCGGGGGGGAACTATGGCTACACCTTC. Protein product: CASSFLAGGNYGYTF.

The genes are TRBV5-4 and TRBJ2-5, with TRBD1 as a possible D gene (6 bases). The V gene's germline CDR1 is SGHNT and CDR2 YYREEE (reference sequence). The CDR3 is made up of 15 amino acids. Trimming shortened V by 4 bases and J by 3 bases, and 16 bases separated the two germline ends. CDR3 DNA: TGTGCCAGCAGCAAACCTTATCGACAGGAAGAGACCCAGTACTTC. Residues: CASSKPYRQEETQYF.

This chain links TRBV5-1 with TRBJ2-1, with D uncertain. Germline V gene data show CDR1 as SGHRS and CDR2 as YFSETQ. The CDR3 spans 16 residues. Trimming stripped 3 bases from V and 10 bases from J, with 23 bases between. CDR3: CASSSLGVFAAAEQFF. The CDR3 coding sequence is TGCGCCAGCAGCTCATTAGGTGTCTTCGCGGCAGCAGAGCAGTTCTTC. The full variable domain, with the rest looked up from reference TRBV5-1 and TRBJ2-1, is KAGVTQTPRYLIKTRGQQVTLSCSPISGHRSVSWYQQTPGQGLQFLFEYFSETQRNKGNFPGRFSGRQFSNSRSEMNVSTLELGDSALYLCASSSLGVFAAAEQFFGPGTRLTVL.

This clone was observed a single time. This chain links TRBV10-3 with TRBJ2-7, with TRBD2 matching over 11 bases. The CDR3 is 13 residues long. V was clipped by 10 bases and J by 3 bases; unmatched bases: 5. Germline V gene lookup returns CDR1 ENHRY and CDR2 SYGVKD. The CDR3 is CATSGTSGYEQYV. CDR3 bases: TGTGCCACCTCCGGGACTAGCGGCTACGAGCAGTACGTC.

This clone was observed a single time. The chain is built from TRBV3-1 (or the pseudogene TRBV3-2) and TRBJ2-2, with D maybe TRBD1 (6 bases). Trimming removed 4 bases at V and 4 bases at J, with 10 bases between. This CDR3 has 14 amino acids. CDR1 LGHDT and CDR2 YNNKEL come from the germline V gene (reference sequence). The CDR3 here is CASSRGLGTGELFF. In DNA, the CDR3 is TGTGCCAGCAGCCGGGGGCTGGGCACCGGGGAGCTGTTTTTT.

The chain combines TRBV7-2 with TRBJ1-2, with D possibly matching TRBD1 (6 bases). Germline CDR1 SGHTA, CDR2 FQGNSA. CDR3 size: 15 residues. With 3 bases removed from V and 6 bases from J, the gap between germline ends came to 17 bases. The DNA for the CDR3 is TGTGCCAGCAGCTTTTCGAGAGGGGGGATCAATGGCTACACCTTC. Translated, it gives CASSFSRGGINGYTF.

This clone is judged medium-sized. The V gene is TRBV12-3 or TRBV12-4, the J gene TRBJ2-7; the D is unclear. This CDR3 is built from 12 residues. V lost 5 bases to trimming and J lost 0 bases, with 5 bases between them. CDR3 bases: TGTGCCAGCAGTCCTAACTCCTACGAGCAGTACTTC. Its translation: CASSPNSYEQYF.

V gene TRBV19 combines with J gene TRBJ2-3; 8 nucleotides match TRBD2. This CDR3 is built from 17 residues. The trim removed 0 bases at V and 0 bases at J, leaving 5 bases unmatched. Germline CDR1 and CDR2: LNHDA and SQIVND (reference sequence). As DNA, the CDR3 is TGTGCCAGTAGTATAGATAGAGGCGGGAGGAGCACAGATACGCAGTATTTT. Its translation is CASSIDRGGRSTDTQYF.

This chain links TRBV29-1 with TRBJ2-2, with 9 bases fitting TRBD1. This CDR3 is built from 14 residues. Germline V gene lookup returns CDR1 SQVTM and CDR2 ANQGSEA. V lost 6 bases to trimming and J lost 3 bases; unmatched junction nucleotides: 5. The CDR3 sequence: CSVRQGVDTGELFF. The CDR3 region has the DNA TGCAGCGTGAGACAGGGGGTGGACACCGGGGAGCTGTTTTTT.

V is TRBV7-9 and J is TRBJ2-7, with TRBD2 matching over 9 bases. CDR1 and CDR2 from the germline V gene are SEHNR and FQNEAQ (reference sequence). V trimming: 4 bases; J trimming: 5 bases; junction bases outside the gene matches: 9. This CDR3 is built from 15 residues. For the CDR3, the DNA is TGTGCCAGCAGCTCAAGCGGACTAGCGTCCCACGAGCAGTACTTC. Translating gives CASSSSGLASHEQYF.

The chain recombines TRBV7-2 with TRBJ2-7, with 9 nucleotides matching TRBD2. V dropped 5 bases and J dropped 5; count of bases not matched to a gene: 4. Germline V gene lookup returns CDR1 SGHTA and CDR2 FQGNSA. The CDR3 extends over 13 amino acids. The CDR3 DNA reads TGTGCCAGCAGCGGCGGGGGGGCGCACGAGCAGTACTTC. This translates into CASSGGGAHEQYF.

Only a few counts were recorded for this clone. The CDR3 here is CASRAGSGNTIYF. CDR3 bases: TGCGCCAGCAGGGCCGGCTCCGGAAACACCATATATTTT. The J gene is TRBJ1-3, the V gene TRBV5-1, with D uncertain. Germline-derived CDR1 and CDR2 are SGHRS and YFSETQ. CDR3 size: 13 residues. V shed 5 bases and J shed 4 bases, with 10 bases lying between them.

The chain couples TRBV12-2 to TRBJ2-7; the table's D gene call, TRBD2, was not cross checked with the DNA. TRBV12-2 is marked as a pseudogene. The CDR3 sequence is 17 residues long. The chain's CDR3 is CASRLRRVVVGIYEQYV. CDR3 DNA sequence: TGTGCAAGTCGTCTAAGGAGGGTGGTGGTGGGAATCTACGAGCAGTACGTC.

J is TRBJ1-1 and V is TRBV7-9; D unresolved. Trimming took off 4 bases at V and 2 bases at J, with 8 bases between the two ends. CDR3 length: 13 amino acids. Germline CDR1 is SEHNR and CDR2 is FQNEAQ (reference sequence). The CDR3 bases are TGTGCCAGCAGCTCGGAAGCCAACACTGAAGCTTTCTTT. It translates to CASSSEANTEAFF.

V gene TRBV19 combines with J gene TRBJ1-4; TRBD1 matches at 7 bases. V was pared by 7 bases and J by 5 bases, with 10 bases of the junction left unmatched. The CDR3 sequence is 15 residues long. Germline CDR1 and CDR2: LNHDA and SQIVND (reference sequence). As DNA, the CDR3 is TGTGCCAGTAAATACCCGGGACAGTTCAATGAAAAACTGTTTTTT. Translation gives CASKYPGQFNEKLFF.

The V and J genes are TRBV7-2 and TRBJ2-2; D is undetermined. CDR1 is SGHTA, CDR2 FQGNSA, per germline. This CDR3 comprises 12 residues. V was cut by 1 base and J by 6 bases, with 3 bases left in between. The CDR3 nucleotides are TGTGCCAGCAGCTTAGACGCCGGGGAGCTGTTTTTT. Translation gives CASSLDAGELFF. Variable domain in full (rest from reference TRBV7-2 and TRBJ2-2): GAGVSQSPSNKVTEKGKDVELRCDPISGHTALYWYRQSLGQGLEFLIYFQGNSAPDKSGLPSDRFSAERTGGSVSTLTIQRTQQEDSAVYLCASSLDAGELFFGEGSRLTVL.

This clone was found once. The V call is TRBV19, the J call TRBJ2-2; 9 nucleotides agree with TRBD2. The CDR3 spans 14 residues. The germline V gene encodes CDR1 LNHDA and CDR2 SQIVND (reference sequence). V was pared by 8 bases and J by 5 bases, with 6 bases of the junction left unmatched. The CDR3 spells CASVAGGPTGELFF. The CDR3 bases are TGTGCCAGTGTTGCGGGGGGGCCGACCGGGGAGCTGTTTTTT.

The CDR3 sequence is CAISESGYWEKLFF. The DNA for the CDR3 is TGTGCCATCAGTGAGTCAGGGTATTGGGAAAAACTGTTTTTT. The chain couples TRBV10-3 to TRBJ1-4; no clear D. CDR3 length: 14 residues. In germline, CDR1 is ENHRY, CDR2 SYGVKD. The V end was cut by 0 bases, the J end by 8 bases, with 10 bases between.

The rearrangement uses TRBV6-5 and TRBJ2-3, with 12 bases matching TRBD2. The V and J ends lost 6 bases and 4 bases, in that order; junction bases with no gene match: 2. The CDR3 loop spans 14 amino acids. Per germline, CDR1 MNHEY and CDR2 SVGAGI. CDR3 loop: CASRGLAGSDTQYF. Written as DNA, the CDR3 is TGTGCCAGCAGGGGACTAGCGGGCTCAGATACGCAGTATTTT.

The CDR3: CASGGQGNYGYTF. The CDR3 DNA reads TGTGCCAGTGGGGGACAGGGTAACTATGGCTACACCTTC. The rearrangement uses TRBV19 and TRBJ1-2; 9 bases agree with TRBD1. Germline V gene sequence: CDR1 LNHDA, CDR2 SQIVND (reference sequence). The trim removed 8 bases at V and 1 base at J, leaving 2 bases unmatched. CDR3 length equals 13 residues.